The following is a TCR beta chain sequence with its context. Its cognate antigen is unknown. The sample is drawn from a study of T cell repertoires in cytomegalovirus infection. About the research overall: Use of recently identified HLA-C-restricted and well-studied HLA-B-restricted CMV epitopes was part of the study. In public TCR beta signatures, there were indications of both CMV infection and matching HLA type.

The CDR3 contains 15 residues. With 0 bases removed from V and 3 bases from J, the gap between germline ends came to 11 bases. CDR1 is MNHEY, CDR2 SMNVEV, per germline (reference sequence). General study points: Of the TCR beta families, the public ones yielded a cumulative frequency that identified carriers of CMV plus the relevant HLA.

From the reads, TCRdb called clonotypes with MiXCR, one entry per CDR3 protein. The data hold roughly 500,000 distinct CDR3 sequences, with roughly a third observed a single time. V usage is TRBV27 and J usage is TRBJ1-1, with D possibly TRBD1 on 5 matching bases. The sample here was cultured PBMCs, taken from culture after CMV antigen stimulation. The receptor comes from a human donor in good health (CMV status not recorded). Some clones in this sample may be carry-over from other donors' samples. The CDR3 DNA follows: TGTGCCAGCAGTTTATCCCCGACGGGGGACACTGAAGCTTTCTTT. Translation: CASSLSPTGDTEAFF.